This T cell receptor beta chain came from a study of blood T cell repertoires in COVID-19. At the level of the study: The United States, Italy and Spain were the sources of the acute and convalescent COVID-19 samples. Sample material is recorded as cDNA or gDNA derived from T cells, B-cell-depleted T cells, or PBMCs.

As processed by the authors: Researchers report that nucleated cell counts were estimated from reference gene primer amplification. Clones were sequenced by immunoSEQ multiplex PCR, and TCRdb holds only the in-frame ones, with some missing. V and J calls and clone size are given by that table; D and trimming were obtained from the DNA. The table has approximately 450,000 clones, roughly 87% seen once. Participants had their cohort set by participant-reported clinical history. The CDR3 sequence is 15 residues long. V was clipped by 6 bases and J by 2 bases; unmatched bases: 6. Germline lookup yields CDR1 LNHDA and CDR2 SQIVND (reference sequence).

The gene calls are TRBV19 and TRBJ1-5, with 8 bases identical to TRBD1. The sample comprised PBMCs or T cells enriched from blood (not recorded which). This receptor was obtained from a woman between 18 and 29 years old with acute COVID-19. The CDR3 protein is CASSPTGEGNQPQHF. In nucleotides, the CDR3 is TGTGCCAGTAGCCCGACAGGGGAGGGCAATCAGCCCCAGCATTTT. Supplemented by reference TRBV19 and TRBJ1-5, the full variable domain reads DGGITQSPKYLFRKEGQNVTLSCEQNLNHDAMYWYRQDPGQGLRLIYYSQIVNDFQKGDIAEGYSVSREKKESFPLTVTSAQKNPTAFYLCASSPTGEGNQPQHFGDGTRLSIL.